Listed below are T cell receptor beta chains from one sample, sequenced in a study of shared clonotypes between healthy human individuals. Assay used: immunoSEQ multiplex PCR; TCRdb lists only in-frame clones, some missing. The sample records about 1.9 million clones, 80% to 95% being singletons. The specimen was naive CD8+ T cells from PBMCs. All receptors come from a man younger than 35 in good health. Some clones in this sample may be carry-over from other donors' samples. Each CDR3 is given with its conserved first and last residue. The order of the fields is clone size, V gene, J gene, D gene, CDR3 DNA, CDR3 protein. D genes are given only for firm matches. The size entry is marked missing in some rows and otherwise reads once, few, many or a size class.

NA,TRBV7-9,TRBJ2-7,NA,TGTGCCAGCAAGGGCTCCTACGAGCAGTACTTC,CASKGSYEQYF
NA,TRBV12-5,TRBJ2-1,NA,TGTGCTAGTGGTTTGCTCACAAGCTCCTACAATGAGCAGTTCTTC,CASGLLTSSYNEQFF
NA,TRBV5-4,TRBJ2-7,NA,TGTGCCAGCAGCCGGGACACCTACGAGCAGTACTTC,CASSRDTYEQYF
NA,TRBV4-3,TRBJ2-7,TRBD1,TGCGCCGTAAAACCCGGGACAGAGTTTGAGCAGTACTTC,CAVKPGTEFEQYF
NA,TRBV4-2,TRBJ2-5,NA,TGTGCCAGCAGCCATACCGGCGGCAGGGAAAAGGAGACCCAGTACTTC,CASSHTGGREKETQYF
NA,TRBV7-6,TRBJ2-1,NA,TGTGCCAGCAGGAGTGGGGTTTTCGGCAATGAGCAGTTCTTC,CASRSGVFGNEQFF
NA,TRBV11-2,TRBJ1-3,NA,TGTGCCAGCAGCTCCTGGAACGGGGGAAACACCATATATTTT,CASSSWNGGNTIYF
NA,TRBV14,TRBJ2-5,NA,TGTGCCAGCAGCCAAGTCCACGGGGAGACCCAGTACTTC,CASSQVHGETQYF
NA,TRBV7-9,TRBJ2-1,TRBD2,TGTGCCTCCCCCGGGATAGCGGGGAGCTCCTACAATGAGCAGTTCTTC,CASPGIAGSSYNEQFF
NA,TRBV10-3,TRBJ1-1,NA,TGTGCCATCAGTCCGGGTGGGGAATTCCCTGAAGCTTTCTTT,CAISPGGEFPEAFF
NA,TRBV28,TRBJ2-7,NA,TGTGCCAGCAGTGGTTTTGGAGACTACGAGCAGTACTTC,CASSGFGDYEQYF
NA,TRBV27,TRBJ2-1,NA,TGTGCCAGCGGGCGGCGCCCTAGCTCCTACAATGAGCAGTTCTTC,CASGRRPSSYNEQFF
NA,TRBV11-2,TRBJ2-7,NA,TGTGCCAGCAGCCACACCGGGAGCTACGAGCAGTACTTC,CASSHTGSYEQYF
NA,TRBV13,TRBJ2-3,TRBD1,TGTGCCAGCAGCTCAAGGACAGGTAGCACAGATACGCAGTATTTT,CASSSRTGSTDTQYF
NA,TRBV7-9,TRBJ1-1,NA,TGTGCCAGCAGCTTAGGATGGGGACTCCTCTTTCGTGAAGCTTTCTTT,CASSLGWGLLFREAFF
NA,TRBV11-3,TRBJ2-7,TRBD1,TGTGCCAGCAGCTTAAGGGACAGCTCCTACGAGCAGTACTTC,CASSLRDSSYEQYF
NA,TRBV27,TRBJ2-5,NA,TGTGCCAGCAGTTTAGCGGGGCCGACGGGGGAGACCCAGTACTTC,CASSLAGPTGETQYF
NA,TRBV27,TRBJ2-3,TRBD2,TGTGCCAGCAGTTTCCCCGGGACTAGCGGGAGAGATACGCAGTATTTT,CASSFPGTSGRDTQYF
NA,TRBV18,TRBJ2-2,NA,TGTGCCAGCTCACCCGGCACGGAGTACACCGGGGAGCTGTTTTTT,CASSPGTEYTGELFF
NA,TRBV27,TRBJ2-7,NA,TGTGCCAGCAGTTTCGGGGTCACCTACGAGCAGTACTTC,CASSFGVTYEQYF
NA,TRBV6-6,TRBJ2-1,TRBD2,TGTGCCAGCGGGGAGGGCTCCTACAATGAGCAGTTCTTC,CASGEGSYNEQFF
NA,TRBV5-6,TRBJ2-7,NA,TGTGCCAGCAGCTCGGTTGGCAGCTCCTACGAGCAGTACTTC,CASSSVGSSYEQYF
NA,TRBV27,TRBJ1-1,NA,TGTGCCAGCAGTTTAACCGGCAGATCTGAAGCTTTCTTT,CASSLTGRSEAFF
NA,TRBV4-3,TRBJ2-7,TRBD1,TGCGCCAGCAGCCAAGTTGCAGGGGGCCGATACGAGCAGTACTTC,CASSQVAGGRYEQYF
NA,TRBV12-5,TRBJ2-1,TRBD2,TGTGCTAGTGGCCTTACTAGCGGGAGGTTGAAGTTCTTC,CASGLTSGRLKFF
once,TRBV7-6,TRBJ2-1,TRBD1,TGTGCCAGCAGCTTAAGTACCGGGACAGGGAATGAGCAGTTCTTC,CASSLSTGTGNEQFF
NA,TRBV27,TRBJ1-1,NA,TGTGCCAGCAGCGTGACAGTGAACACTGAAGCTTTCTTT,CASSVTVNTEAFF
NA,TRBV4-1,TRBJ1-2,NA,TGCGCCAGCAGCCATTCGCCCGGAGGGGAAGGCTACACCTTC,CASSHSPGGEGYTF
NA,TRBV27,TRBJ2-1,TRBD1,TGTGCCAGCAGTCCGGGACAGGGGACTCAGCAGTTCTTC,CASSPGQGTQQFF
NA,TRBV11-2,TRBJ2-3,TRBD2,TGTGCCAGCAGCTTAGTTGGCGGGAGAGCGGATACGCAGTATTTT,CASSLVGGRADTQYF
NA,TRBV9,TRBJ1-2,NA,TGTGCCAGCAGCGGTATCCAACGAGGGGACTATGGCTACACCTTC,CASSGIQRGDYGYTF
NA,TRBV7-8,TRBJ2-1,TRBD2,TGTGCCAGCAGCTTAGGATTCGGGAGGGGTCGCGATGAGCAGTTCTTC,CASSLGFGRGRDEQFF
NA,TRBV7-9,TRBJ1-3,TRBD1,TGTGCCAGCAGCCAAGACAGGGATAGAAACACCATATATTTT,CASSQDRDRNTIYF
once,TRBV10-3,TRBJ2-3,TRBD1,TGTGCCATCAGCGACAGGGGACTCACAGATACGCAGTATTTT,CAISDRGLTDTQYF
NA,TRBV28,TRBJ2-7,NA,TGTGCCAGCAGTTTTGGGGCACCGAGCTCCTACGAGCAGTACTTC,CASSFGAPSSYEQYF
NA,TRBV19,TRBJ1-2,NA,TGTGCCAGTAGTCCAGGGAGGACCCTCTATGGCTACACCTTC,CASSPGRTLYGYTF
NA,TRBV28,TRBJ1-2,NA,TGTGCCAGCACCATCAACCGACGGGGGGGAAATGGCTACACCTTC,CASTINRRGGNGYTF
NA,TRBV28,TRBJ1-1,NA,TGTGCCAGCAGTCCCCCCGAGGGAACCACTGAAGCTTTCTTT,CASSPPEGTTEAFF
NA,TRBV7-8,TRBJ2-7,NA,TGTGCCAGCAGCTTAGAGGGAACGTATTCCTACGAGCAGTACTTC,CASSLEGTYSYEQYF
NA,TRBV6-6,TRBJ2-1,NA,TGTGCCAGCAGCCTGAGCCTAGCCTACAATGAGCAGTTCTTC,CASSLSLAYNEQFF
NA,TRBV11-2,TRBJ2-3,TRBD1,TGTGCCAGCAGCTCGCGACAGGGGGCAATAGTGGATACGCAGTATTTT,CASSSRQGAIVDTQYF